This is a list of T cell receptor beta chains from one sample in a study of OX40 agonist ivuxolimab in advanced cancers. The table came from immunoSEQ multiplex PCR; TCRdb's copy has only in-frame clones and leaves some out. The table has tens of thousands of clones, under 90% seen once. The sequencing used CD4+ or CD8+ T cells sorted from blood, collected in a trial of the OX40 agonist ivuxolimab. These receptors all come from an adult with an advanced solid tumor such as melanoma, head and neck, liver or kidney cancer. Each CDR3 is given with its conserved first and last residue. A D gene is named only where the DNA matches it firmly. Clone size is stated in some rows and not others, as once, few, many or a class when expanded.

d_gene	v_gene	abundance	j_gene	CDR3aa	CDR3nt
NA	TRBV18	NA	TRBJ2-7	CASSPPLGYEQYF	TGTGCCAGCTCACCACCTTTGGGCTACGAGCAGTACTTC
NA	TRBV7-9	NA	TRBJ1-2	CASSLSNGGLNYGYTF	TGTGCCAGCAGCTTAAGTAACGGGGGGCTTAACTATGGCTACACCTTC
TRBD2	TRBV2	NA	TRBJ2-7	CARGTSGGLYEQYF	TGTGCCAGAGGGACTAGCGGGGGCCTTTACGAGCAGTACTTC
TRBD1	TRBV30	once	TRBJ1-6	CASGQGGNSPLHF	TGTGCCTCAGGACAGGGGGGCAATTCACCCCTCCACTTT
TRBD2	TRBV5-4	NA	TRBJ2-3	CASSLGLAGGDTQYF	TGTGCCAGCAGCTTGGGGCTAGCGGGGGGAGATACGCAGTATTTT
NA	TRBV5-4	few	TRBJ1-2	CASSLGPRGGYGYTF	TGTGCCAGCAGCTTGGGACCCCGGGGTGGCTATGGCTACACCTTC
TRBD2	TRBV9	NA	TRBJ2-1	CASSVKGTTYNEQFF	TGTGCCAGCAGCGTAAAGGGGACTACGTACAATGAGCAGTTCTTC
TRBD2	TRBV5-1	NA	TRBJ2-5	CASSLAGLADQETQYF	TGCGCCAGCAGCTTGGCGGGACTAGCGGACCAAGAGACCCAGTACTTC
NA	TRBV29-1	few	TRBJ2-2	CSGRDRYTGELFF	TGCAGCGGGAGGGATCGGTACACCGGGGAGCTGTTTTTT
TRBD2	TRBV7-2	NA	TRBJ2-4	CASSLDLAGGRRNIQYF	TGTGCCAGCAGCTTAGATCTAGCGGGGGGGCGGAGAAACATTCAGTACTTC
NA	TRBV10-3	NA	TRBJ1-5	CAISAGEGQPQHF	TGTGCCATCAGTGCCGGTGAGGGCCAGCCCCAGCATTTT
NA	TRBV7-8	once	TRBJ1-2	CASSLSFRGAYGYTF	TGTGCCAGCAGCTTAAGCTTTCGGGGGGCCTATGGCTACACCTTC
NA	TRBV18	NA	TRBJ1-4	CASSRARNEKLFF	TGTGCCAGCTCCCGGGCCAGGAATGAAAAACTGTTTTTT
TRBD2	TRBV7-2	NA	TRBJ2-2	CASSSRERGNTGELFF	TGTGCCAGCAGCTCTCGGGAGCGGGGAAACACCGGGGAGCTGTTTTTT
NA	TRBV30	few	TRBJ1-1	CAWSAGLTEAFF	TGTGCCTGGAGTGCAGGTTTGACTGAAGCTTTCTTT
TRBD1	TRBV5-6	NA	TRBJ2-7	CASSLGQGASYEQYF	TGTGCCAGCAGCTTGGGACAGGGGGCCTCCTACGAGCAGTACTTC
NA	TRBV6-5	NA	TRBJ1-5	CASSPSLTSQPQHF	TGTGCCAGCAGTCCGTCCCTAACCAGCCAGCCCCAGCATTTT